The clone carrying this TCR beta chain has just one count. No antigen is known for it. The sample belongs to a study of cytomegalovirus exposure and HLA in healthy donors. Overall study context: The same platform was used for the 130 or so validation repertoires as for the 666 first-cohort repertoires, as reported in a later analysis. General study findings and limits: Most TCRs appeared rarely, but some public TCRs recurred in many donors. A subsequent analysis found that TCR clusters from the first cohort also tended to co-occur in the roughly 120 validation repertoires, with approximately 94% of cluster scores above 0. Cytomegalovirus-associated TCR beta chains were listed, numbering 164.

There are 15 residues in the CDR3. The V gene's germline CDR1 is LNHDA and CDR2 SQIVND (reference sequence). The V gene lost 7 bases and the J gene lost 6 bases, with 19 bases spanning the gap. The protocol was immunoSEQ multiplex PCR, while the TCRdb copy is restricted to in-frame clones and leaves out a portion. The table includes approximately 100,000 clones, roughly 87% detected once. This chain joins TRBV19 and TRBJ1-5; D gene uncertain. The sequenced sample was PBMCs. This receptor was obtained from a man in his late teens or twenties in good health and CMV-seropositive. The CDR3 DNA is TGTGCCAGTACCCCAGAGGTGGTTTTAGGTCAGCCCCAGCATTTT. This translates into CASTPEVVLGQPQHF.